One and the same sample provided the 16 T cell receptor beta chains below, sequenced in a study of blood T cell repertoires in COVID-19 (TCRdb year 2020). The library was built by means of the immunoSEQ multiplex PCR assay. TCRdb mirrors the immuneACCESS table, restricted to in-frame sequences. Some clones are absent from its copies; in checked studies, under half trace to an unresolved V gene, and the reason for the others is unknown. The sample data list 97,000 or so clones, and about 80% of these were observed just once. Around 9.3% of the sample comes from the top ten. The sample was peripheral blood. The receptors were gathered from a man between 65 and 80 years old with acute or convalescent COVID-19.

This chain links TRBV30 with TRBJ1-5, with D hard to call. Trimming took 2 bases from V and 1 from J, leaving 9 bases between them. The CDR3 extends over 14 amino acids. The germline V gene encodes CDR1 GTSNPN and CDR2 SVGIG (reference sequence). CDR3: CAWSSLVSNQPQHF. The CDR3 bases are TGTGCCTGGAGTAGCTTGGTGAGCAATCAGCCCCAGCATTTT.

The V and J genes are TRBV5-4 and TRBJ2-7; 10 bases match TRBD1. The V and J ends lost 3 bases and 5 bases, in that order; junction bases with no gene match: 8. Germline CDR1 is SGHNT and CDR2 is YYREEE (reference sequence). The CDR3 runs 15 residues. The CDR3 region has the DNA TGTGCCAGCAGCTCGCCGGGACAGGGGCCTCACGAGCAGTACTTC. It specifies CASSSPGQGPHEQYF.

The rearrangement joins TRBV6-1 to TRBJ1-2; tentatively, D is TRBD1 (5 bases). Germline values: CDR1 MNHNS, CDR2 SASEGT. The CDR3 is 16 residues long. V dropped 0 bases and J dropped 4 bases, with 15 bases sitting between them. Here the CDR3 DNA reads TGTGCCAGCAGTGAAGCGCATGTCACAGGCGTCTATGGCTACACCTTC. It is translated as CASSEAHVTGVYGYTF.

The CDR3: CAWNKQGTGELFF. Here the CDR3 DNA reads TGTGCCTGGAACAAACAGGGTACCGGGGAGCTGTTTTTT. This chain links TRBV30 with TRBJ2-2; a possible D gene is TRBD1 (6 bases). Trimming pared 4 bases from V and 5 bases from J, leaving 11 bases between. The CDR3 covers 13 residues. In germline, CDR1 is GTSNPN, CDR2 SVGIG (reference sequence).

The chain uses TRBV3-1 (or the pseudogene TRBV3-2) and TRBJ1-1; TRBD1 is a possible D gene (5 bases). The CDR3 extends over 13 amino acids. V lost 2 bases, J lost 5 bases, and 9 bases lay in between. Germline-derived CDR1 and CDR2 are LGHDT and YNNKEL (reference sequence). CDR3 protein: CASSQSSGTEAFF. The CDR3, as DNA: TGTGCCAGCAGCCAATCTTCAGGGACTGAAGCTTTCTTT.

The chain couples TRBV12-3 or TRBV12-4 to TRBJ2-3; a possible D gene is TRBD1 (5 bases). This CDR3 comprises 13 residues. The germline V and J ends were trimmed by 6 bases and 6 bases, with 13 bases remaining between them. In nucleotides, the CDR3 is TGTGCCAGCAGGAAGACAGATCTCGATACGCAGTATTTT. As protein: CASRKTDLDTQYF.

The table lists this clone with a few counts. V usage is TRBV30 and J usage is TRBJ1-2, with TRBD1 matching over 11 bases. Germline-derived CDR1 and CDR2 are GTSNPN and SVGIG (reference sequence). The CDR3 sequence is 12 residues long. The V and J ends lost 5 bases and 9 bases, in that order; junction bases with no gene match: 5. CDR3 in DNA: TGTGCCTGGGGACAGGGGGCTCCTCGCTACACCTTC. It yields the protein CAWGQGAPRYTF.

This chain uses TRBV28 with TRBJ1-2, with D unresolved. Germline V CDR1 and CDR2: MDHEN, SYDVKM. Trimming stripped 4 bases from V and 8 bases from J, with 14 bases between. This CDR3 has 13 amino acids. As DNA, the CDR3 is TGTGCCAGCAGTTGGGCCACAGTCAACGGCTACACCTTC. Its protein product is CASSWATVNGYTF.

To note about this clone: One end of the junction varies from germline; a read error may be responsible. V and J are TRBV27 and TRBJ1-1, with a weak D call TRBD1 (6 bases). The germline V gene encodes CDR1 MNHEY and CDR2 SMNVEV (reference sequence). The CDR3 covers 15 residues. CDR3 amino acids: CASSLSSTGNPEAFF. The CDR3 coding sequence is TGTGCCAGCAGTTTATCTAGTACAGGGAACCCTGAAGCTTTCTTT.

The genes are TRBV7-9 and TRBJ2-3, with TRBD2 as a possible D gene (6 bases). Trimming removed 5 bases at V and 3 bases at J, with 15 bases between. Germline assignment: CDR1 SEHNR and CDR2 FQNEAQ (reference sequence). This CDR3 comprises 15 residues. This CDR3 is CASSRWGVGTDTQYF. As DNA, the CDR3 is TGTGCCAGCAGCCGATGGGGGGTCGGGACAGATACGCAGTATTTT.

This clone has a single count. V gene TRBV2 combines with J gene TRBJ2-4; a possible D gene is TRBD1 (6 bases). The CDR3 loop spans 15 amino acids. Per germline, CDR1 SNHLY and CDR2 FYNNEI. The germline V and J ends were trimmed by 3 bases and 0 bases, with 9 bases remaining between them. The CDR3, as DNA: TGTGCCAGCAGTGACCAGGGGCTAGCCAAAAACATTCAGTACTTC. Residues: CASSDQGLAKNIQYF. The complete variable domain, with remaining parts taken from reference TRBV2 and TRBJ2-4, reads EPEVTQTPSHQVTQMGQEVILRCVPISNHLYFYWYRQILGQKVEFLVSFYNNEISEKSEIFDDQFSVERPDGSNFTLKIRSTKLEDSAMYFCASSDQGLAKNIQYFGAGTRLSVL.

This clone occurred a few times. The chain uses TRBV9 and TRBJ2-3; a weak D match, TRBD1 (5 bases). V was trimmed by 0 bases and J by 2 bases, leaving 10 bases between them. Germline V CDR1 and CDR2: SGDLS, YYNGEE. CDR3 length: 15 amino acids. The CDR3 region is CASSVGSRVTDTQYF. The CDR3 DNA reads TGTGCCAGCAGCGTAGGTTCCAGGGTCACAGATACGCAGTATTTT.

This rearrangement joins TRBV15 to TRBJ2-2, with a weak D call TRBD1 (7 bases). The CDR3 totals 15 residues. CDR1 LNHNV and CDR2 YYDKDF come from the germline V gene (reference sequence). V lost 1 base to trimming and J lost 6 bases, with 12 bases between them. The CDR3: CATSRGQGGSGELFF. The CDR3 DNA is TGTGCCACCAGCAGAGGGCAGGGGGGATCCGGGGAGCTGTTTTTT.

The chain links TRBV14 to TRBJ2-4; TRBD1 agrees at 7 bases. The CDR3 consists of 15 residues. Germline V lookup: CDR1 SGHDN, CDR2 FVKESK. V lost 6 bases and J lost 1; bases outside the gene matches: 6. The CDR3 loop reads CASSPQGLAKNIQYF. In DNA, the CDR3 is TGTGCCAGCAGTCCACAGGGGCTGGCCAAAAACATTCAGTACTTC.

The CDR3: CASSFSYNSPLHF. The CDR3 DNA sequence: TGTGCCAGCAGCTTTAGTTATAATTCACCCCTCCACTTT. The rearrangement links TRBV3-1 (or the pseudogene TRBV3-2) to TRBJ1-6, with unresolved D. Looked up from germline, CDR1 is LGHDT and CDR2 is YNNKEL (reference sequence). Between the trimmed V and J ends, which lost 5 bases and 4 bases, there was a span of 6 bases. The CDR3 totals 13 residues.

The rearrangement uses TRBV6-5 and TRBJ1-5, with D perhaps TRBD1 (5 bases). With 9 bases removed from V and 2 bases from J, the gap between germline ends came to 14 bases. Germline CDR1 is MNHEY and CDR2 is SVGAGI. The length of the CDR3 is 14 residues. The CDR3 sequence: CASQRGIGNQPQHF. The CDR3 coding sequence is TGTGCCAGTCAGCGGGGGATAGGCAATCAGCCCCAGCATTTT.